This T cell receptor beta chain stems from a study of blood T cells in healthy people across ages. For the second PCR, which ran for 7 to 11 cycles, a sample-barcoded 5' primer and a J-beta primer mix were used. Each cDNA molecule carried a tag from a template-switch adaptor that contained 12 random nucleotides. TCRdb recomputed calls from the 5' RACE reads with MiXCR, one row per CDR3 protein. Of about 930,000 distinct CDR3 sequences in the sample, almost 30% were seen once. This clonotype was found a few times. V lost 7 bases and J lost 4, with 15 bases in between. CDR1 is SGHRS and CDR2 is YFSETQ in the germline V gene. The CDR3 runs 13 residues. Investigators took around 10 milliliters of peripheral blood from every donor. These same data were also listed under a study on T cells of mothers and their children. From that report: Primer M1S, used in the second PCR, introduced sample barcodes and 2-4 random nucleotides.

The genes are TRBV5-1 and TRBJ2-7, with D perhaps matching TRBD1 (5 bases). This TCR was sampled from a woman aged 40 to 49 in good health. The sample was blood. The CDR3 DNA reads TGCGCCAGCGGCTCGAGTGACAGTTACGAGCAGTACTTC. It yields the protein CASGSSDSYEQYF.